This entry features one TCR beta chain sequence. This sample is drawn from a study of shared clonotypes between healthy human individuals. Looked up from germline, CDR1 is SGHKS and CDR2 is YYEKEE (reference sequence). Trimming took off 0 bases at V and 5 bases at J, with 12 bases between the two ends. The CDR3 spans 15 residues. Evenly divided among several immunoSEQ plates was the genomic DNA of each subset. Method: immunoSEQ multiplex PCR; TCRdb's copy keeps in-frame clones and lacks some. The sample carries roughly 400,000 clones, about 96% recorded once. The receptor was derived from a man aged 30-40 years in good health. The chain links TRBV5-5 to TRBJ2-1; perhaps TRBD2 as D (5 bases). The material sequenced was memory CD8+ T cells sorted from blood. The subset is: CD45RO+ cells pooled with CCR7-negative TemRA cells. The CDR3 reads CASSLAGEINNEQFF. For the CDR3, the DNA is TGTGCCAGCAGCTTGGCTGGGGAGATTAACAATGAGCAGTTCTTC.